The 13 T cell receptor beta chains below all came from one sample that was sequenced in a study of regulatory T cells in long-lasting Graves disease. Arm-PCR with iRepertoire HTBI primers amplified the CDR3 regions for these TCR beta libraries. TCRdb analysed the multiplex PCR reads with MiXCR anew, one entry per CDR3 protein. The data contain about 430,000 distinct CDR3 sequences, around 23% of them singletons. The time point: persistent/refractory GD, antithyroid drugs over 5 years with positive TRAb. PBMC RNA was the source of the TCR library. The material sequenced was peripheral blood mononuclear cells (PBMCs), taken when the disease was refractory, from a patient treated with antithyroid drugs. The receptors were sampled from a female donor with Graves disease.

The chain joins TRBV6-1 to TRBJ2-1, with 8 bases aligning to TRBD2. This CDR3 is 15 amino acids long. The J segment lost 4 bases and the V segment lost 3 bases, leaving 5 bases of the junction unmatched. Germline V lookup: CDR1 MNHNS, CDR2 SASEGT. The CDR3 region has the DNA TGTGCCAGCAGTGAGGTCGGGAGGGCGTACAATGAGCAGTTCTTC. Its translation: CASSEVGRAYNEQFF.

This sequence joins TRBV7-9 and TRBJ1-1; the D is unclear. The CDR3 loop spans 16 amino acids. CDR1 SEHNR and CDR2 FQNEAQ come from the germline V gene (reference sequence). V was cut by 3 bases and J by 2 bases, with 16 bases left in between. Here the CDR3 reads CASSFYGRKDNTEAFF. The CDR3 DNA is TGTGCCAGCAGCTTTTATGGGAGGAAGGATAACACTGAAGCTTTCTTT.

Of note for this clonotype: One end of the junction does not line up with germline, which may come from a read error. The gene calls are TRBV7-7 and TRBJ2-2; D gene ambiguous. Germline CDR1 is SSHAT and CDR2 is FNYEAQ (reference sequence). The CDR3 has 13 amino acids. This chain's CDR3 is CASSLGYAGELFF. The CDR3 DNA follows: TGTGCTAGCAGCTTAGGTTACGCCGGGGAGCTGTTTTTT.

This clonotype was observed at least ten times. The chain has TRBV27 and TRBJ2-7; 11 nucleotides align to TRBD2. Germline loops: CDR1 MNHEY, CDR2 SMNVEV (reference sequence). The junction had 0 bases not matched to a gene; V was cut back by 3 bases and J by 2 bases. This CDR3 region has 14 residues. CDR3 residues: CASSLGLAAYEQYF. CDR3 DNA: TGTGCCAGCAGTTTGGGACTAGCGGCCTACGAGCAGTACTTC.

The sample holds many counts of this clonotype. The chain has TRBV3-1 and TRBJ2-7, with D perhaps TRBD1 or TRBD2 (5 bases each). Germline loops: CDR1 LGHDT, CDR2 YNNKEL (reference sequence). V was clipped by 4 bases and J by 6 bases, with 13 bases between them. The CDR3 extends over 13 amino acids. Here the CDR3 reads CASSLGVALEQYF. The CDR3, as DNA: TGTGCCAGCAGCCTGGGGGTAGCACTCGAGCAGTACTTC.

V usage is TRBV19 and J usage is TRBJ1-2; TRBD1 is a possible D gene (6 bases). Trimming removed 3 bases at V and 2 bases at J, with 10 bases between. The CDR3 spans 14 residues. Germline CDR1 LNHDA, CDR2 SQIVND (reference sequence). CDR3 residues: CASSISGTNYGYTF. CDR3 nucleotide sequence: TGTGCCAGTAGTATCTCCGGGACAAACTATGGCTACACCTTC. Drawing the rest from reference TRBV19 and TRBJ1-2, the complete variable domain is DGGITQSPKYLFRKEGQNVTLSCEQNLNHDAMYWYRQDPGQGLRLIYYSQIVNDFQKGDIAEGYSVSREKKESFPLTVTSAQKNPTAFYLCASSISGTNYGYTFGSGTRLTVV.

This clonotype was recorded at least ten times. This chain links TRBV27 with TRBJ1-1; 7 positions match TRBD1. Germline V gives CDR1 MNHEY, CDR2 SMNVEV (reference sequence). This CDR3 is 14 amino acids long. V shed 4 bases, J shed 10 bases, and the junction held 12 bases outside the gene matches. The CDR3 sequence is CASSSSTGDLVAFF. CDR3 sequence (DNA): TGTGCCAGCAGTTCAAGTACAGGGGATTTGGTAGCTTTCTTT.

V is TRBV6-2 or TRBV6-3 and J is TRBJ1-1; no definite D call. V gave up 0 bases and J gave up 2 bases, with 10 bases separating them. Germline lookup yields CDR1 MNHEY and CDR2 SVGEGT. This CDR3 is 15 amino acids long. The CDR3 bases are TGTGCCAGCAGTTACTCAGTTCGCAGTAACACTGAAGCTTTCTTT. Translation gives CASSYSVRSNTEAFF.

This chain connects TRBV4-1 to TRBJ1-2; maybe TRBD1 (6 bases). The CDR3 has 16 residues. V lost 0 bases and J 8 bases, leaving 19 bases between the germline ends. Germline CDR1 reads MGHRA; CDR2 reads YSYEKL. The CDR3 spells CASSQDHQTGMRGYTF. The CDR3 DNA reads TGCGCCAGCAGCCAAGATCATCAAACAGGGATGAGGGGCTACACCTTC.

The rearrangement joins TRBV15 to TRBJ2-4; D is uncertain. The CDR3 covers 15 residues. Trimming removed 5 bases from V and 0 bases from J, with 11 bases in between. The V gene's germline CDR1 is LNHNV and CDR2 YYDKDF (reference sequence). The CDR3 DNA follows: TGTGCCACCAGCCCCCGGAAGCTAGCCAAAAACATTCAGTACTTC. This sequence encodes CATSPRKLAKNIQYF.

On this clonotype: Just one base apart from a much larger clone, this may be a read error. The DNA of the CDR3 is TGTGCCAGCAGTTTAACGGTCGCTAGCGGTTCCTACAAGCAGTACTTC. Encoded protein: CASSLTVASGSYKQYF. The rearrangement joins TRBV12-3 or TRBV12-4 to TRBJ2-7; the match to TRBD2 covers 7 bases. The CDR3 length is 16 residues.

This clonotype appeared a few times. The CDR3 DNA follows: TGCAGTGCCCATGTTGGGGGCACTGAAGCTTTCTTT. Translated, it gives CSAHVGGTEAFF. The chain is built from TRBV20-1 and TRBJ1-1; tentatively, D is TRBD1 (5 bases). The CDR3 consists of 12 residues. V was trimmed by 6 bases and J by 4 bases, leaving 12 bases between them. Per germline, CDR1 DFQATT and CDR2 SNEGSKA (reference sequence).

The chain recombines TRBV5-5 with TRBJ2-7; tentatively, D is TRBD1 (6 bases). CDR1 SGHKS and CDR2 YYEKEE come from the germline V gene (reference sequence). This CDR3 spans 14 amino acids. Trimming took off 4 bases at V and 3 bases at J, with 14 bases between the two ends. CDR3: CASSPPGDNYEQYF. The CDR3 DNA sequence: TGTGCCAGCAGCCCCCCTGGGGACAACTACGAGCAGTACTTC.